The 30 T cell receptor beta chains listed next were all sequenced from one sample in a study of T cells in pancreatic ductal adenocarcinoma. No neoadjuvant therapy was given to the selected pancreatic ductal adenocarcinoma patients before their surgery. The repertoire was sequenced with immunoSEQ multiplex PCR; TCRdb's copy has only in-frame clones and lacks some. The repertoire holds under 30,000 clones, with 85% to 95% as singletons. The sample taken for sequencing was PBMCs. These receptors all come from a human donor with pancreatic ductal adenocarcinoma.

The rearrangement links TRBV9 to TRBJ2-2; D gene ambiguous. The CDR3 is 13 amino acids. V was shortened by 3 bases and J by 7 bases, with 10 bases between the two germline ends. Germline CDR1 is SGDLS and CDR2 is YYNGEE. The CDR3 nucleotides read TGTGCCAGCAGCGAAGGGTTGAGCGGGGAGCTGTTTTTT. Its translation is CASSEGLSGELFF.

V gene TRBV5-1 combines with J gene TRBJ1-3, with D hard to call. V shed 0 bases and J shed 2 bases, with 6 bases lying between them. This CDR3 has 14 amino acids. Germline V gene sequence: CDR1 SGHRS, CDR2 YFSETQ. For the CDR3, the DNA is TGCGCCAGCAGCTTGGCGGCGGCTGGAAACACCATATATTTT. Its protein is CASSLAAAGNTIYF.

This clone was detected a few times. The chain carries TRBV7-2 and TRBJ2-7; possibly TRBD1 or TRBD2 for D (6 bases each). Trimming took 7 bases from V and 6 from J, leaving 16 bases between them. Germline V gene data show CDR1 as SGHTA and CDR2 as FQGNSA. The CDR3 runs to 13 residues. The CDR3 DNA reads as TGTGCCAGCACCTTTCCTCCGGGGGCCGAGCAGTACTTC. This gives the protein CASTFPPGAEQYF. Together with reference TRBV7-2 and TRBJ2-7, the CDR3 gives the full variable domain: GAGVSQSPSNKVTEKGKDVELRCDPISGHTALYWYRQSLGQGLEFLIYFQGNSAPDKSGLPSDRFSAERTGGSVSTLTIQRTQQEDSAVYLCASTFPPGAEQYFGPGTRLTVT.

The chain has TRBV7-3 and TRBJ2-5; no clear D gene. The germline V and J ends were trimmed by 5 bases and 0 bases, with 7 bases remaining between them. This CDR3 region has 13 residues. CDR1 and CDR2 from the germline V gene are SGHTA and FQGTGA. The CDR3 bases are TGTGCCAGCAGCCTCCGGTACCAAGAGACCCAGTACTTC. It translates to CASSLRYQETQYF.

The CDR3 spells CASILGREMPDTQYF. CDR3 nucleotides: TGTGCCAGCATCCTCGGGCGGGAGATGCCAGATACGCAGTATTTT. This chain connects TRBV11-2 to TRBJ2-3, with 7 bases aligning to TRBD2. Germline assignment: CDR1 SGHAT and CDR2 FQNNGV. V lost 7 bases, J lost 4 bases, and 11 bases stayed unmatched. CDR3 length equals 15 residues.

V gene TRBV9 combines with J gene TRBJ1-2; TRBD1 agrees at 7 bases. Looked up from germline, CDR1 is SGDLS and CDR2 is YYNGEE. V was clipped by 6 bases and J by 4 bases; unmatched bases: 6. The CDR3 is 13 residues long. The CDR3 region is CASTRRDSYGYTF. The CDR3 DNA reads TGTGCCAGCACCCGGCGGGACAGCTATGGCTACACCTTC.

The V gene is TRBV9, the J gene TRBJ2-7; D call uncertain. Germline CDR1 reads SGDLS; CDR2 reads YYNGEE. This CDR3 comprises 14 residues. Trimming stripped 0 bases from V and 1 base from J, with 8 bases between. CDR3 amino acids: CASSVDYLSYEQYF. CDR3 nucleotide sequence: TGTGCCAGCAGCGTAGACTACCTTTCCTACGAGCAGTACTTC.

The chain combines TRBV5-8 with TRBJ2-7; perhaps TRBD1 as D (6 bases). This CDR3 is 14 amino acids long. Trimming shortened V by 0 bases and J by 5 bases, and 12 bases separated the two germline ends. CDR1 is SGHTS and CDR2 is YDEGEE in the germline V gene. Here the CDR3 reads CASSLVTGSHEQYF. Written as DNA, the CDR3 is TGTGCCAGCAGCTTGGTAACAGGGAGCCACGAGCAGTACTTC.

The chain couples TRBV19 to TRBJ1-1; D is unresolved. This CDR3 has 14 amino acids. The V end lost 7 bases, the J end lost 1 base, and 13 bases lay between the germline ends. CDR1 is LNHDA, CDR2 SQIVND, per germline (reference sequence). The CDR3, as DNA: TGTGCCAGTATGAGGGTCTTTACGAACACTGAAGCTTTCTTT. It translates to CASMRVFTNTEAFF.

On this clone: Other DNA sequences in the same sample also yield this CDR3. The rearrangement joins TRBV7-9 to TRBJ2-7; D is unresolved. V was pared by 9 bases and J by 1 base, with 28 bases between. Germline-derived CDR1 and CDR2 are SEHNR and FQNEAQ (reference sequence). The CDR3 covers 18 residues. The CDR3 DNA is TGTGCCAGTAGCCCCGCCGCAAAGGCTGGCCCCGGGTCCTACGAGCAGTACTTC. Protein: CASSPAAKAGPGSYEQYF. The variable domain in full, with the rest retrieved from reference TRBV7-9 and TRBJ2-7, is DTGVSQNPRHKITKRGQNVTFRCDPISEHNRLYWYRQTLGQGPEFLTYFQNEAQLEKSRLLSDRFSAERPKGSFSTLEIQRTEQGDSAMYLCASSPAAKAGPGSYEQYFGPGTRLTVT.

The chain has TRBV18 and TRBJ2-7, with 11 bases aligning to TRBD2. The V gene's germline CDR1 is KGHSH and CDR2 LQKENI. This CDR3 comprises 14 residues. Unmatched junction bases numbered 3, after V lost 3 bases and J lost 5 bases. The CDR3 sequence is CASSPGTSGNEQYF. The CDR3 DNA is TGTGCCAGCTCACCGGGGACTAGCGGAAACGAGCAGTACTTC. Looking up the rest from reference TRBV18 and TRBJ2-7 gives the full variable domain: NAGVMQNPRHLVRRRGQEARLRCSPMKGHSHVYWYRQLPEEGLKFMVYLQKENIIDESGMPKERFSAEFPKEGPSILRIQQVVRGDSAAYFCASSPGTSGNEQYFGPGTRLTVT.

The rearrangement joins TRBV4-2 to TRBJ2-1; D may be TRBD1 (6 bases). The CDR3 runs 13 residues. Trimming stripped 1 base from V and 7 bases from J, with 8 bases between. Germline V CDR1 and CDR2: LGHNA, YNFKEQ. CDR3 protein: CASSQGQGNEQFF. CDR3 DNA sequence: TGTGCCAGCAGCCAAGGCCAGGGGAATGAGCAGTTCTTC.

This chain connects TRBV4-1 to TRBJ2-2; D not certain. Germline assignment: CDR1 MGHRA and CDR2 YSYEKL. This CDR3 is built from 14 residues. Trimming removed 0 bases at V and 4 bases at J, with 6 bases between. CDR3 coding DNA: TGCGCCAGCAGCCAAGAAGTCACCACCGGGGAGCTGTTTTTT. It encodes CASSQEVTTGELFF.

The chain has TRBV18 and TRBJ1-2; TRBD1 matches at 10 bases. This CDR3 is 14 amino acids long. Germline loops: CDR1 KGHSH, CDR2 LQKENI. V lost 2 bases to trimming and J lost 6 bases; unmatched junction nucleotides: 3. The CDR3 protein is CASSPSDRGDGYTF. CDR3 DNA: TGTGCCAGCTCACCATCGGACAGGGGGGATGGCTACACCTTC.

This chain connects TRBV5-4 to TRBJ1-1; 7 bases match TRBD1. This CDR3 has 14 amino acids. The V gene end was trimmed by 2 bases and the J gene end by 6 bases; junction bases not matched to a gene: 7. Germline V gene sequence: CDR1 SGHNT, CDR2 YYREEE (reference sequence). CDR3 coding DNA: TGTGCCAGCAGCTTCGGACAGGTGGGCGCTGAAGCTTTCTTT. As protein: CASSFGQVGAEAFF.

The chain employs TRBV10-3 and TRBJ1-1; no firm D call. This CDR3 has 13 residues. Trimming cost V 2 bases and J 7 bases, with 11 bases left between them. Germline CDR1 reads ENHRY; CDR2 reads SYGVKD. CDR3 in DNA: TGTGCCATCAGTGAGGGCGGTATCGGTGAAGCTTTCTTT. Its translation is CAISEGGIGEAFF.

V gene TRBV12-5 combines with J gene TRBJ2-7; no clear D gene. The germline V gene encodes CDR1 LGHNT and CDR2 FRNRAP. This CDR3 contains 14 residues. V was pared by 6 bases and J by 2 bases, with 14 bases between. The CDR3 spells CASGPDQLTYEQYF. CDR3 nucleotides: TGTGCTAGTGGGCCAGACCAACTCACCTACGAGCAGTACTTC.

The V call is TRBV10-2, the J call TRBJ1-5; maybe TRBD1 (5 bases). CDR1 and CDR2 (germline): WSHSY, SAAADI. The CDR3 spans 13 residues. The V end lost 6 bases, the J end lost 3 bases, and 9 bases lay between the germline ends. In nucleotides, the CDR3 is TGCGCCAGCAGAGACAGCTACAATCAGCCCCAGCATTTT. Protein product: CASRDSYNQPQHF.

CDR3: CASSSEGTQNSPLHF. DNA for the CDR3: TGTGCCAGCAGCTCAGAAGGTACTCAGAATTCACCCCTCCACTTT. The chain is built from TRBV25-1 and TRBJ1-6; unclear D gene. The CDR3 sequence is 15 residues long. The germline V and J ends were trimmed by 6 bases and 7 bases, with 16 bases remaining between them. CDR1 is MGHDK, CDR2 SYGVNS, per germline.

The table lists this clone with a count of one. This rearrangement joins TRBV27 to TRBJ1-3, with D unresolved. V lost 4 bases, J lost 6 bases, and 7 bases lay in between. Germline V gene lookup returns CDR1 MNHEY and CDR2 SMNVEV (reference sequence). The CDR3 loop spans 12 amino acids. The DNA for the CDR3 is TGTGCCAGCAGTTCGATAGCAAACACCATATATTTT. Its translation is CASSSIANTIYF.

In this sample, this clone turned up once. This sample includes further DNA sequences coding for the same CDR3. The gene calls are TRBV5-4 and TRBJ1-2, with D unresolved. There are 13 residues in the CDR3. Germline V gene data show CDR1 as SGHNT and CDR2 as YYREEE (reference sequence). The ends were cut back, 4 bases at V and 2 bases at J, with 9 bases in the middle. The CDR3 protein is CASSLDTNYGYTF. The CDR3 nucleotides read TGTGCCAGCAGCCTCGACACAAACTATGGCTACACCTTC.

This clone appeared a few times. The rearrangement joins TRBV7-9 to TRBJ1-3, with D tentatively TRBD1 (6 bases). V was shortened by 6 bases and J by 0 bases, with 15 bases between the two germline ends. The germline gives CDR1 SEHNR, CDR2 FQNEAQ (reference sequence). This CDR3 spans 16 amino acids. The CDR3 reads CASSWDQGSSGNTIYF. CDR3 DNA sequence: TGTGCCAGCAGTTGGGATCAGGGGAGCTCTGGAAACACCATATATTTT.

The rearrangement joins TRBV7-9 to TRBJ2-3; 10 bases fit TRBD2. Germline lookup yields CDR1 SEHNR and CDR2 FQNEAQ (reference sequence). The CDR3 is 16 amino acids. With 4 bases clipped from V and 6 bases from J, the junction kept 10 bases outside the gene matches. The CDR3 spells CASSSHSSGSTDTQYF. The CDR3 bases are TGTGCCAGCAGCTCCCACTCTAGCGGGAGTACCGATACGCAGTATTTT.

The chain recombines TRBV28 with TRBJ2-3; D uncertain. Germline CDR1 reads MDHEN; CDR2 reads SYDVKM. The CDR3 totals 16 residues. V lost 4 bases to trimming and J lost 1 base, with 15 bases between them. The CDR3 region has the DNA TGTGCCAGCAGTTCCCTCCCCAGAAAGGGCACAGATACGCAGTATTTT. This codes for CASSSLPRKGTDTQYF.

The chain links TRBV29-1 to TRBJ2-7, with 13 nucleotides matching TRBD2. Germline values: CDR1 SQVTM, CDR2 ANQGSEA. The CDR3 length is 13 residues. The V segment lost 6 bases and the J segment 3 bases; nucleotides outside the gene matches: 2. The CDR3 region is CSVGTSGDYEQYF. CDR3 bases: TGCAGCGTGGGGACTAGCGGGGACTACGAGCAGTACTTC.

This chain links TRBV11-3 with TRBJ2-3, with 12 bases matching TRBD2. The V gene's germline CDR1 is SGHNT and CDR2 YENEEA. V was pared by 5 bases and J by 2 bases, with 8 bases of the junction left unmatched. The CDR3 totals 17 residues. This chain's CDR3 is CASSNRLAGDHTDTQYF. The CDR3 region has the DNA TGTGCCAGCAGCAACCGACTAGCGGGAGATCACACAGATACGCAGTATTTT.

The chain joins TRBV6-1 to TRBJ2-1; 7 nucleotides align to TRBD1. There are 15 residues in the CDR3. V lost 6 bases to trimming and J lost 0 bases; unmatched junction nucleotides: 5. Germline CDR1 and CDR2: MNHNS and SASEGT. The CDR3 here is CASRDRKSSYNEQFF. CDR3 DNA: TGTGCCAGCAGGGACAGGAAAAGCTCCTACAATGAGCAGTTCTTC.

The chain recombines TRBV6-5 with TRBJ1-6; D possibly corresponds to TRBD1 (5 bases). V was pared by 6 bases and J by 7 bases, with 16 bases between. The CDR3 is 15 residues long. The germline gives CDR1 MNHEY, CDR2 SVGAGI. CDR3: CASRVEGSLNSPLHF. In DNA form, the CDR3 reads TGTGCCAGCAGGGTAGAGGGGAGCCTGAATTCACCCCTCCACTTT.

As DNA, the CDR3 is TGTGCCAGCAGCTTATGGTCTGAGAGGGCGGGGTGGAACGAGCAGTACTTC. Translated: CASSLWSERAGWNEQYF. The gene calls are TRBV13 and TRBJ2-7; TRBD2 is a possible D gene (6 bases). The germline V gene has CDR1 PRHDT and CDR2 FYEKMQ (reference sequence). The ends were cut back, 2 bases at V and 5 bases at J, with 22 bases in the middle. There are 17 residues in the CDR3.

The rearrangement joins TRBV27 to TRBJ2-5; 10 bases map to TRBD2. Germline V gene sequence: CDR1 MNHEY, CDR2 SMNVEV (reference sequence). The CDR3 is 15 amino acids. V was clipped by 7 bases and J by 1 base; unmatched bases: 6. CDR3 region: CASMELAGLQETQYF. The CDR3 DNA reads as TGTGCCAGCATGGAACTAGCGGGGCTCCAAGAGACCCAGTACTTC.